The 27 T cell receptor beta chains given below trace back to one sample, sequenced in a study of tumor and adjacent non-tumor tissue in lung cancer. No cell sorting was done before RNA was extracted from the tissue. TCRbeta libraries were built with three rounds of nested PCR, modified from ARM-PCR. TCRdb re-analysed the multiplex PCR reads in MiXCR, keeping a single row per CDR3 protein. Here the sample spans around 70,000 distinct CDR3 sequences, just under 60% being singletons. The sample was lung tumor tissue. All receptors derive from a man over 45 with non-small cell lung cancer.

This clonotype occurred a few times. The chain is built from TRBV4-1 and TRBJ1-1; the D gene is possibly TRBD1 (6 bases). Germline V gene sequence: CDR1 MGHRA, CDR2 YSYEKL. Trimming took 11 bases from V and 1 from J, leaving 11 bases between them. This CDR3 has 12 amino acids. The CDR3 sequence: CAVRGGNTEAFF. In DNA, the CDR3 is TGCGCCGTCAGAGGGGGGAACACTGAAGCTTTCTTT.

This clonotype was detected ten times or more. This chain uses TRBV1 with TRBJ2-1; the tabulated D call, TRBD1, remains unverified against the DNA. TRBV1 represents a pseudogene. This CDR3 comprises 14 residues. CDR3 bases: TGCACCAGCAGCTCTCGGACAGGGGGAAATGAGCAGTTCTTC. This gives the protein CTSSSRTGGNEQFF.

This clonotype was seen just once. CDR3 loop: CTSSARVGVTDTQYF. The CDR3 bases are TGTACTAGCAGTGCCCGGGTGGGGGTGACAGATACGCAGTATTTT. The V gene is TRBV6-1, the J gene TRBJ2-3, with a tentative D call TRBD2 (6 bases). Germline V gene data show CDR1 as MNHNS and CDR2 as SASEGT. The CDR3 runs 15 residues.

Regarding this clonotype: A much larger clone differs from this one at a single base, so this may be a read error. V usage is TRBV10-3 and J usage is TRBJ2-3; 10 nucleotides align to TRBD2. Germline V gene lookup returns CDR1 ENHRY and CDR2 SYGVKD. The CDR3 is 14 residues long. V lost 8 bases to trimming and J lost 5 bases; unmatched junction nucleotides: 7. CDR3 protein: CAIATLAGVDTQYF. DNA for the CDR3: TGTGCCATCGCCACCCTAGCGGGAGTAGATACGCAGTATTTT.

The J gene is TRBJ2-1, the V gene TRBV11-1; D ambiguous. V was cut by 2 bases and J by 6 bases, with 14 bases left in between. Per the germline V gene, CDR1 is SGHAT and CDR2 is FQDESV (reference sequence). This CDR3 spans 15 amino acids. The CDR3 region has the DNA TGTGCCAGCAGCTTAAGTCCGGCGACGGGCAATGAGCAGTTCTTC. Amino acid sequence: CASSLSPATGNEQFF.

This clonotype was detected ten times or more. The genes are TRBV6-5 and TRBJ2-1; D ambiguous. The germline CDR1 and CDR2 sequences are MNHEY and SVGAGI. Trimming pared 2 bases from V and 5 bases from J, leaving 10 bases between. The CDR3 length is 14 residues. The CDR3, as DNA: TGTGCCAGCAGTTACAGGAGAACCAACAATGAGCAGTTCTTC. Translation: CASSYRRTNNEQFF.

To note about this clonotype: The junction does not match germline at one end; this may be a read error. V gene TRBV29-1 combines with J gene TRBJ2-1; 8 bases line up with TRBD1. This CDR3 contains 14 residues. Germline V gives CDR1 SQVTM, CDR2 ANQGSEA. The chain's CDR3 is CSVVARTGYNEQLF. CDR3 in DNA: TGCAGTGTTGTGGCCAGGACAGGGTACAATGAGCAGCTCTTC.

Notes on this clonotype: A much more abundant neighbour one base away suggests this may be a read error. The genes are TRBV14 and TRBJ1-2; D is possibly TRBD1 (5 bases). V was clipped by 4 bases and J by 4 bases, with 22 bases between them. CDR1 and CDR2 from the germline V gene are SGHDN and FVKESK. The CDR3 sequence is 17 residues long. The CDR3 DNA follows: TGTGCCAGCAGCCCTTCCCCTTACAGGTTACCCTGCTATGGCTACACCTTC. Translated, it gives CASSPSPYRLPCYGYTF. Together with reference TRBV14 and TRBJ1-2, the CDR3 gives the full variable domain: EAGVTQFPSHSVIEKGQTVTLRCDPISGHDNLYWYRRVMGKEIKFLLHFVKESKQDESGMPNNRFLAERTGGTYSTLKVQPAELEDSGVYFCASSPSPYRLPCYGYTFGSGTRLTVV.

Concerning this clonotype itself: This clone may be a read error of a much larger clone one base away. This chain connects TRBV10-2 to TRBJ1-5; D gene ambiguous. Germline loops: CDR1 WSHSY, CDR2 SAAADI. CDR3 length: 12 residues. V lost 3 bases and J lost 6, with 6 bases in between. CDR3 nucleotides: TGCGCCAGCAGTGATCGCCCTCAGCCCCAGCATTTT. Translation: CASSDRPQPQHF.

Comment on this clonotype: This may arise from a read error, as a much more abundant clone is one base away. CDR3 protein: CASSLLAYNEQLF. The CDR3 DNA sequence: TGTGCCAGCAGCCTACTCGCCTACAATGAGCAGTTATTC. This sequence joins TRBV12-3 or TRBV12-4 and TRBJ2-1; D remains ambiguous. The length of the CDR3 is 13 residues.

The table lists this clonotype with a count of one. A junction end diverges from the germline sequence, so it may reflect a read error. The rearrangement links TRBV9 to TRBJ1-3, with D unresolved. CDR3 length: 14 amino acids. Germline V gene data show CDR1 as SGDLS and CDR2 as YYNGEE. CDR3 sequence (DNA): TGTGCCAGAAGCGTAGAAGGGACTGGAAACACCATATATTTT. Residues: CARSVEGTGNTIYF.

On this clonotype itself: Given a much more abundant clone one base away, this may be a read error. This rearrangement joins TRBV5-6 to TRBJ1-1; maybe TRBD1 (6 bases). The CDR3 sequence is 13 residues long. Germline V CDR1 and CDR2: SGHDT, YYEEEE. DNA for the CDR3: TGTGCCGGCAGCCTGGCAGGGGTGGTTGAAGCTTTCTTT. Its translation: CAGSLAGVVEAFF. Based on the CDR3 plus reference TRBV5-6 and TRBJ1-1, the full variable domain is DAGVTQSPTHLIKTRGQQVTLRCSPKSGHDTVSWYQQALGQGPQFIFQYYEEEERQRGNFPDRFSGHQFPNYSSELNVNALLLGDSALYLCAGSLAGVVEAFFGQGTRLTVV.

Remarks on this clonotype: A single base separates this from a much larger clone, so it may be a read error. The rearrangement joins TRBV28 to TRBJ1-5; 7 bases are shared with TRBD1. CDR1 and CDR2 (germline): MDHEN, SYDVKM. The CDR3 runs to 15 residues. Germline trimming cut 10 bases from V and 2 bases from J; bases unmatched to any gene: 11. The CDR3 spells CANIGTAKGNQPQHF. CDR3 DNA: TGTGCCAACATAGGGACAGCCAAGGGCAATCAGCCCCAGCATTTT.

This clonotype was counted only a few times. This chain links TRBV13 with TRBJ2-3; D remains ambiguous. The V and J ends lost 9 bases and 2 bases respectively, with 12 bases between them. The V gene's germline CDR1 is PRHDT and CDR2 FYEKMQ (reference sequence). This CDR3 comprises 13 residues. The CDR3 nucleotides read TGTGCCAGTGGCCTCCTCCTCACAGATACGCAGTATTTT. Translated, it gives CASGLLLTDTQYF.

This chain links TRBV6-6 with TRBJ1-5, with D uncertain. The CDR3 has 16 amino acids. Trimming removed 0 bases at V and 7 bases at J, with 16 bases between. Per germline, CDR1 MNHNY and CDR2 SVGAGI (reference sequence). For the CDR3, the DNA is TGTGCCAGCAGTTACTCTTCGCAGGAGCCTGCGCAGCCCCAGCATTTT. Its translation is CASSYSSQEPAQPQHF.

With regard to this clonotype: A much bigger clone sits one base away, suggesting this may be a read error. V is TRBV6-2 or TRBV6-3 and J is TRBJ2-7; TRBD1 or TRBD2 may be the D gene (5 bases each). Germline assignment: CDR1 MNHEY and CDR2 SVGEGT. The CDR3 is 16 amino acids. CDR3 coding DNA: TGTGTCAGCAGTCCCGAGGGCAGGGCAAGGACCTACGAGCAGTACTTC. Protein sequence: CVSSPEGRARTYEQYF.

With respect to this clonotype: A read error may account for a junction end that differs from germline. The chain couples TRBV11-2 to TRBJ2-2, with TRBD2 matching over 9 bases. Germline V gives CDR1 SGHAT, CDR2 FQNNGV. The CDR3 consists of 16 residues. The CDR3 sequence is CASITAGGSLTGELFF. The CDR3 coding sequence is TGTGCTAGCATCACAGCGGGGGGCTCCCTCACCGGGGAGCTGTTTTTT.

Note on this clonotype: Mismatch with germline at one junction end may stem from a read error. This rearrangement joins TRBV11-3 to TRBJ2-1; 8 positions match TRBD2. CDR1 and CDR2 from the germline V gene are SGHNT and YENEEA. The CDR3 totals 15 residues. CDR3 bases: TGTGACAGCAGCCTAGCGGGCCAGGCTATCAACGAGCAGTTCTTC. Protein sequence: CDSSLAGQAINEQFF.

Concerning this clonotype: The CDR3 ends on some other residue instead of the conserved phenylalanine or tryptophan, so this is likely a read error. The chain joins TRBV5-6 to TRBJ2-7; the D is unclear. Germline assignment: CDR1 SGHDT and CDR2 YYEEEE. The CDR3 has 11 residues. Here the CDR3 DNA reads TGTGCCAGAAGCTCACTCACCGAGCAGTACTCC. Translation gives CARSSLTEQYS.

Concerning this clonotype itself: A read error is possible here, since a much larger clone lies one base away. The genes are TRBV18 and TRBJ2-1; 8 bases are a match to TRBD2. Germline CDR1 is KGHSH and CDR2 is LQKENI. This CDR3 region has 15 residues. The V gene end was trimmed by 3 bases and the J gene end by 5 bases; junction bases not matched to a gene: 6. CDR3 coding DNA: TGTGCCAGCTCACCGGGAGCGGGAGCGAACAATGAGCAGTTCTTC. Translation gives CASSPGAGANNEQFF.

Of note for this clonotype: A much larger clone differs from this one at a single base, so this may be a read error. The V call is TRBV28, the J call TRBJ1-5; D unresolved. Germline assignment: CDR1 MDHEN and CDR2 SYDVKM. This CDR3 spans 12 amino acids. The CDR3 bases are TGTGCCAGCAGTTCCGGCGGGCAGCCCCGGCATTTT. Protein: CASSSGGQPRHF.

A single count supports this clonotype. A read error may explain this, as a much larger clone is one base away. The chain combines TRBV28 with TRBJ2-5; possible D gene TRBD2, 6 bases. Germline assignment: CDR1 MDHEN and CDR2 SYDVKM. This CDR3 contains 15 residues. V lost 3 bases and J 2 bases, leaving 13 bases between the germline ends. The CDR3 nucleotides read TGTGCCAGCAGTTTTGTACGGGGGAGGCAAGAGACCCAGTACTTC. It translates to CASSFVRGRQETQYF.

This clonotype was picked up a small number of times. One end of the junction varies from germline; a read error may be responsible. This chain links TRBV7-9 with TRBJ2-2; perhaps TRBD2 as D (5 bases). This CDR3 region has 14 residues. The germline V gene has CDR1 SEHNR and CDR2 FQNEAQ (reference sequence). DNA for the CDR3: TGTGCCAGCAGCTTCAACGCGAACGCCGGGGAGCTGCTTTTT. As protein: CASSFNANAGELLF.

CDR3 region: CASSFLVSYEQYF. In nucleotides, the CDR3 is TGTGCCAGCAGCTTCCTGGTCTCCTACGAGCAGTACTTC. The chain uses TRBV5-8 and TRBJ2-7; D uncertain. The CDR3 has 13 residues. Germline assignment: CDR1 SGHTS and CDR2 YDEGEE. Deletions cut 2 bases from V and 0 bases from J, with 6 bases between.

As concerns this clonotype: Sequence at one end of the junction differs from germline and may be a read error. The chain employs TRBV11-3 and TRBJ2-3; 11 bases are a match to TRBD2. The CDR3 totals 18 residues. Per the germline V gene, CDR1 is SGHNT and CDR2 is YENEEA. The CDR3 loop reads CVSSPGTSGRPSTDTQYF. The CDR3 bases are TGTGTCAGCAGCCCCGGTACTAGCGGGAGACCTAGCACAGATACGCAGTATTTT.

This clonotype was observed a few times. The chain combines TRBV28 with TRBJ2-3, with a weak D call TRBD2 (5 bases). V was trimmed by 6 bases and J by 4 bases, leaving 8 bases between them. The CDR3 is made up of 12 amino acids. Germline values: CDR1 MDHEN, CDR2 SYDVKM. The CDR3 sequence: CASSQLADTQYF. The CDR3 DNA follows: TGTGCCAGCAGCCAACTAGCAGATACGCAGTATTTT.

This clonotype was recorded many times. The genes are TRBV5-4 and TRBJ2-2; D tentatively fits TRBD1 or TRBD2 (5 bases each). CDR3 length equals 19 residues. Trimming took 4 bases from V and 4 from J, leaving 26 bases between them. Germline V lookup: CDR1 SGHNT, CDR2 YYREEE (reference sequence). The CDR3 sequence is CASSRPPGTAISRTGELFF. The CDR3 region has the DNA TGTGCCAGCAGCCGACCACCCGGGACGGCGATTTCTCGCACCGGGGAGCTGTTTTTT.